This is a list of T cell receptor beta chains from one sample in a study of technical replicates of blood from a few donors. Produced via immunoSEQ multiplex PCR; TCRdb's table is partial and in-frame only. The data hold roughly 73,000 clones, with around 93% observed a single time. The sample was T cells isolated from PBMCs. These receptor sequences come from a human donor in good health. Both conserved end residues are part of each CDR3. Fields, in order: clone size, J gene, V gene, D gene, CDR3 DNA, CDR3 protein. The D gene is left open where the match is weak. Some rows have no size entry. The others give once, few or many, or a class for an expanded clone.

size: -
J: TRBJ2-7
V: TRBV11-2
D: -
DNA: TGTGCCAGCAGCTCGGTAGATTGGAGCTCCTACGAGCAGTACTTC
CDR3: CASSSVDWSSYEQYF

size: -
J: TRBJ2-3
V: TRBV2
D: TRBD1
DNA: TGTGCCAGCACTAAACAGGGGTCTAGCACAGATACGCAGTATTTT
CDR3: CASTKQGSSTDTQYF

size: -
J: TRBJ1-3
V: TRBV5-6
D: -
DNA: TGTGCCAGCAGCTTTTCAGGTCGCCACTCTGGAAACACCATATATTTT
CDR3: CASSFSGRHSGNTIYF

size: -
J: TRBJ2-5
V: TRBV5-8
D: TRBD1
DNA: TGTGCCAGCAGCTTGGGCGAGACAGGGTGGTCGAGAGAGACCCAGTACTTC
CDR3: CASSLGETGWSRETQYF

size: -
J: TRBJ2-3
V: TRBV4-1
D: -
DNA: TGCGCCAGCAGCCAAGCCTTTATGGTGGCGGGTCCAGATACGCAGTATTTT
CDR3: CASSQAFMVAGPDTQYF

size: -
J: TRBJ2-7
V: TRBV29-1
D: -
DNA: TGCAGCGGACTTAACCGGTACGAGCAGTACTTC
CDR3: CSGLNRYEQYF

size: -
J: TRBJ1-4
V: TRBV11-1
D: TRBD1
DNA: TGTGCCAGCAGCAACGACAGGGGGAATGAAAAACTGTTTTTT
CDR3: CASSNDRGNEKLFF

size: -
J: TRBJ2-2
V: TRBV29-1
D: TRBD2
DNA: TGCAGCGTGGGGACTAGCGGAAACACCGGGGAGCTGTTTTTT
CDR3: CSVGTSGNTGELFF

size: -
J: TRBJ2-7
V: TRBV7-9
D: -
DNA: TGTGCCAGCAGCTCGACCGCCTCAGAGGTTCACCGCGGGCACGAGCAGTACTTC
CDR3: CASSSTASEVHRGHEQYF

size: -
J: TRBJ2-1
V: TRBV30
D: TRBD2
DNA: TGTGCCTGGAGTCCGGGGACTAGCGGGGGCAATGAGCAGTTCTTC
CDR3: CAWSPGTSGGNEQFF

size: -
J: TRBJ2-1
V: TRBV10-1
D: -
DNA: TGCGCCAGCAGTAGAAGCGGTCCCTCTCGAGAGCAGTTCTTC
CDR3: CASSRSGPSREQFF

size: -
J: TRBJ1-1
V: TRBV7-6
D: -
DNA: TGTGCCAGCAGCTCGGCAGGAGGAGAGGTTACTGAAGCTTTCTTT
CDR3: CASSSAGGEVTEAFF

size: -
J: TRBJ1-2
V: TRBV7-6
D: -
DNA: TGTGCCAGCAGCGCATGGAGCTATGGCTACACCTTC
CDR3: CASSAWSYGYTF

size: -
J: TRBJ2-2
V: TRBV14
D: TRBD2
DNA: TGTGCCAGCAGCCTACTAGCGGCTAAGACCGGGGAGCTGTTTTTT
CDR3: CASSLLAAKTGELFF

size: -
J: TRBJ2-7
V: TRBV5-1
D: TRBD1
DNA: TGCGCCAGCACTCGGGACAGGGGACTTTCCGAGCAGTACTTC
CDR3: CASTRDRGLSEQYF

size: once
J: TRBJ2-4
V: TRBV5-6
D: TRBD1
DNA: TGTGCCAGCAGCTTCCAGACAGGGAAGGACTTC
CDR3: CASSFQTGKDF

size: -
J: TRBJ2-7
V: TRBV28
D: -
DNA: TGTGCCAGCAAACCTTTCGGGAATTGGACTTTAACCTACGAGCAGTACTTC
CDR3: CASKPFGNWTLTYEQYF

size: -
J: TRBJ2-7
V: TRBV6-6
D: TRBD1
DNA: TGTGCCAGCTCCCCAGCAGGGGGCATCGACGAGCAGTACTTC
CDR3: CASSPAGGIDEQYF

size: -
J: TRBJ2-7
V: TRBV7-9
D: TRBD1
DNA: TGTGCCAGCAGCCATCCGGGACAGCAGACCTACGAGCAGTACTTC
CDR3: CASSHPGQQTYEQYF

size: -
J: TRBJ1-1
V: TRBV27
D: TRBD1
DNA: TGTGCCAGCAGTTCGTCACTGACAGGGGCCAACACTGAAGCTTTCTTT
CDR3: CASSSSLTGANTEAFF

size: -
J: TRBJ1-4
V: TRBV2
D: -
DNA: TGTGCCAGCAGTAGACAGTTTAATGAAAAACTGTTTTTT
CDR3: CASSRQFNEKLFF

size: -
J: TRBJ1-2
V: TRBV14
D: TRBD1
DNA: TGTGCCAGCAGCCAAGGGGGCAGGGGGCGTTATGGCTACACCTTC
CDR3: CASSQGGRGRYGYTF

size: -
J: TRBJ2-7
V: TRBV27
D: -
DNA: TGTGCCAGCAGTTTCCGACAGGAGCGGATCTACGAGCAGTACTTC
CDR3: CASSFRQERIYEQYF

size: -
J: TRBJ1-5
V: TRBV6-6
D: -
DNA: TGTGCCAGCAGTTCAGATTATAGCAATCAGCCCCAGCATTTT
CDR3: CASSSDYSNQPQHF

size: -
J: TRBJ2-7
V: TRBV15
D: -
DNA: TGTGCCACCAGCAGAGGACTAGACAATTACGAGCAGTACTTC
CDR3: CATSRGLDNYEQYF

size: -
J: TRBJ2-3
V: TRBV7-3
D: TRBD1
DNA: TGTGCCAGCAGCTACGGGACAGGATCGTTACCCACAGATACGCAGTATTTT
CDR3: CASSYGTGSLPTDTQYF

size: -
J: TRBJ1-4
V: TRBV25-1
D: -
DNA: TGTGCCAGCAGTGAAGCGGGGCGTAGGCAGTATGAAAAACTGTTTTTT
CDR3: CASSEAGRRQYEKLFF

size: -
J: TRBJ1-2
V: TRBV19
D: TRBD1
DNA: TGTGCCAGTAGTATTGGAGGGGGCGTGGATGGCTACACCTTC
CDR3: CASSIGGGVDGYTF

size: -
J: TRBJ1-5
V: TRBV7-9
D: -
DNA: TGTGCCAGCAGCTTATGGGGGGACAATCAGCCCCAGCATTTT
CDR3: CASSLWGDNQPQHF

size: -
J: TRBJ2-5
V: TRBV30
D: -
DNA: TGTGCCTGGACTTTGGGCAGTCGGGAGACCCAGTACTTC
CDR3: CAWTLGSRETQYF

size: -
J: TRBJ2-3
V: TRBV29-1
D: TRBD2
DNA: TGCAGCGTAAGCGGGGAAGTGATAGATACGCAGTATTTT
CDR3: CSVSGEVIDTQYF

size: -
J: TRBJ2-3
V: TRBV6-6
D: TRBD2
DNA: TGTGCCAGCAGTTCGTACCGGGAGGCGGGCACAGATACGCAGTATTTT
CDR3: CASSSYREAGTDTQYF

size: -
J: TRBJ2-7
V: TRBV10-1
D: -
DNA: TGCGCCAGCAGTGAGTCAGGCAGGCCTAAGCAGTACTTC
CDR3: CASSESGRPKQYF

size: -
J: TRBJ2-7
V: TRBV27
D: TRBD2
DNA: TGTGCCAGCAGCGTTCACCTACTAGCGGGAGTAAACGAGCAGTACTTC
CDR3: CASSVHLLAGVNEQYF

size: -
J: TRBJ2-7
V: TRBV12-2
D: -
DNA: TGTGCAAGTCGCTTAGCCCTAACACCCACTGTAGCGGGGAGAGAGAACTACGAGCAGTACTTC
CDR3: CASRLALTPTVAGRENYEQYF

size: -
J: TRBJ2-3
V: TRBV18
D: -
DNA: TGTGCCAGCTCCCCGCCGGGACACACAGATACGCAGTATTTT
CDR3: CASSPPGHTDTQYF

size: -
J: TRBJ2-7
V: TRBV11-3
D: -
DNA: TGTGCCAGCAGCTTAGCGCCGGCCTACGAGCAGTACTTC
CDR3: CASSLAPAYEQYF

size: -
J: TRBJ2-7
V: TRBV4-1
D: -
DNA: TGCGCCAGCAGCCAAGTTTTCCCAGGATCCTACGAGCAGTACTTC
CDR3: CASSQVFPGSYEQYF

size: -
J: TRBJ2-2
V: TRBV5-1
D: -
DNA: TGCGCCAGCAGCGCCCGGAGCGATAACACCGGGGAGCTGTTTTTT
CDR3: CASSARSDNTGELFF

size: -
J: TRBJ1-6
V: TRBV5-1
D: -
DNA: TGCGCCAGCAGCACCTTGACCAGGGGCGCGGAAAATTCACCCCTCCACTTT
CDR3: CASSTLTRGAENSPLHF

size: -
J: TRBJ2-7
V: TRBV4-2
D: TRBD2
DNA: TGTGCCAGCAGCCAAGATAGCGGGGGGACCTACGAGCAGTACTTC
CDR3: CASSQDSGGTYEQYF